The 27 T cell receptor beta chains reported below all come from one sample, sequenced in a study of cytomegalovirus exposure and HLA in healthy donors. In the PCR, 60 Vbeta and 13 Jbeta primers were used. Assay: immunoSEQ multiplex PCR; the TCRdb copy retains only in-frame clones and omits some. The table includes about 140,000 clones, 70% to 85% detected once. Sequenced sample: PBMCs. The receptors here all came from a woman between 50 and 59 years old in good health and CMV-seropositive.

The DNA for the CDR3 is TGCAGCGTTGGGGACGCACAGGGAGCTTTCTTT. It translates to CSVGDAQGAFF. The rearrangement joins TRBV29-1 to TRBJ1-1, with D maybe TRBD1 (6 bases). Trimming shortened V by 4 bases and J by 10 bases, and 13 bases separated the two germline ends. CDR1 is SQVTM, CDR2 ANQGSEA, per germline. CDR3 size: 11 residues.

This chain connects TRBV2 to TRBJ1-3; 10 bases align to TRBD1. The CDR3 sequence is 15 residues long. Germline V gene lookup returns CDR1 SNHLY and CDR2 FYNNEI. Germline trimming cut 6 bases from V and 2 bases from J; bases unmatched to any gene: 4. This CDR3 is CASRSDRGPGNTIYF. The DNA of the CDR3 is TGTGCCAGCAGGAGTGACAGGGGGCCTGGAAACACCATATATTTT. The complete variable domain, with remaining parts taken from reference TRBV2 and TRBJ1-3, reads EPEVTQTPSHQVTQMGQEVILRCVPISNHLYFYWYRQILGQKVEFLVSFYNNEISEKSEIFDDQFSVERPDGSNFTLKIRSTKLEDSAMYFCASRSDRGPGNTIYFGEGSWLTVV.

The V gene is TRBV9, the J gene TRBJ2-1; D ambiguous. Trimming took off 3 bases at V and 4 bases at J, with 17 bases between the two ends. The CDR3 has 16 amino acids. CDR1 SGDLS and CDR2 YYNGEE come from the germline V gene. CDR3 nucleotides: TGTGCCAGCAGCGAGACGGCCCCGACTCTTTACAATGAGCAGTTCTTC. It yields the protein CASSETAPTLYNEQFF. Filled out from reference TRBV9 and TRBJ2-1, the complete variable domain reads DSGVTQTPKHLITATGQRVTLRCSPRSGDLSVYWYQQSLDQGLQFLIQYYNGEERAKGNILERFSAQQFPDLHSELNLSSLELGDSALYFCASSETAPTLYNEQFFGPGTRLTVL.

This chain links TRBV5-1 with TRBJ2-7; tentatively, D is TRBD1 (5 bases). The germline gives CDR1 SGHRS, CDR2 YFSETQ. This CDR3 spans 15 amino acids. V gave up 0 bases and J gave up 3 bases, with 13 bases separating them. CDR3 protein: CASSLDQGIGYEQYF. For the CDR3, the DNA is TGCGCCAGCAGCTTGGATCAGGGAATCGGCTACGAGCAGTACTTC.

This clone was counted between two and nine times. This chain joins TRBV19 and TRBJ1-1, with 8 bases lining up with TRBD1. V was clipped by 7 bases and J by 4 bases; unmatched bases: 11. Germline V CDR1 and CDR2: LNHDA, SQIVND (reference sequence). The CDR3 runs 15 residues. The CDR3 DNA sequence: TGTGCCAGTATCCGGGACAGGTACGGAGGCACTGAAGCTTTCTTT. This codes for CASIRDRYGGTEAFF.

For the CDR3, the DNA is TGTGCCAGCAGCTGGACAGGGGTAGGAGGCACTGAAGCTTTCTTT. This translates into CASSWTGVGGTEAFF. The chain recombines TRBV7-9 with TRBJ1-1; TRBD1 aligns across 9 bases. V was clipped by 4 bases and J by 4 bases; unmatched bases: 7. CDR1 is SEHNR and CDR2 is FQNEAQ in the germline V gene (reference sequence). This CDR3 is built from 15 residues.

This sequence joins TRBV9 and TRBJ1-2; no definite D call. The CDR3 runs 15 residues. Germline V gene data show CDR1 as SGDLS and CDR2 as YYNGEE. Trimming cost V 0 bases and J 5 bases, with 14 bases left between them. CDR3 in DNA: TGTGCCAGCAGCGTAGGGGCCTTGACCGTTTATGGCTACACCTTC. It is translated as CASSVGALTVYGYTF. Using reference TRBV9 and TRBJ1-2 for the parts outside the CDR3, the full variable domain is DSGVTQTPKHLITATGQRVTLRCSPRSGDLSVYWYQQSLDQGLQFLIQYYNGEERAKGNILERFSAQQFPDLHSELNLSSLELGDSALYFCASSVGALTVYGYTFGSGTRLTVV.

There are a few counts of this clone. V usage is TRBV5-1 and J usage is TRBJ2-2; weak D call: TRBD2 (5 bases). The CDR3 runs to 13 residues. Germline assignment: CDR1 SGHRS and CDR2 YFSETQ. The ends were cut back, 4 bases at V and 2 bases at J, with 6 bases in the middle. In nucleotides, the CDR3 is TGCGCCAGCAGCAGGACTAACACCGGGGAGCTGTTTTTT. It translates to CASSRTNTGELFF. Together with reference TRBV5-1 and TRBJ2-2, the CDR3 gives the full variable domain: KAGVTQTPRYLIKTRGQQVTLSCSPISGHRSVSWYQQTPGQGLQFLFEYFSETQRNKGNFPGRFSGRQFSNSRSEMNVSTLELGDSALYLCASSRTNTGELFFGEGSRLTVL.

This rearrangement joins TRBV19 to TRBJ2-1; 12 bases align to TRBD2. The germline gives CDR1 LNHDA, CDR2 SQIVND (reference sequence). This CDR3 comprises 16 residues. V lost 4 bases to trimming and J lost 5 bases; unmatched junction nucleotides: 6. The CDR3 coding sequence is TGTGCCAGTAGTAGTGGCCCTAGCGGGGGGGACAATGAGCAGTTCTTC. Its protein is CASSSGPSGGDNEQFF.

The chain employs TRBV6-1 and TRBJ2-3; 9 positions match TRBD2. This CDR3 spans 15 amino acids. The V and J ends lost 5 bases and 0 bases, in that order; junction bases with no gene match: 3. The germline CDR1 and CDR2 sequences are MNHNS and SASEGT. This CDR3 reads CASSSSGVSTDTQYF. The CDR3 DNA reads TGTGCCAGCAGTTCTAGCGGGGTTAGCACAGATACGCAGTATTTT.

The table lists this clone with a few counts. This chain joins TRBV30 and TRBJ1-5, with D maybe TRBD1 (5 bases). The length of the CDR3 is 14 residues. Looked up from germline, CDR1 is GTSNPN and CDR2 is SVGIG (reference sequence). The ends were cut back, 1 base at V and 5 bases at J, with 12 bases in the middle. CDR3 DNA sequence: TGTGCCTGGAGTGCCCTGCAGGGCCATCAGCCCCAGCATTTT. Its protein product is CAWSALQGHQPQHF.

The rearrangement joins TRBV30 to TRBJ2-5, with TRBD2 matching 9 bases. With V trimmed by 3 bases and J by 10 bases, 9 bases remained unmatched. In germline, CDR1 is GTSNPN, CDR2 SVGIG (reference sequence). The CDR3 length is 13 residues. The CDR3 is CAWSSQRGAFQYF. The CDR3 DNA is TGTGCCTGGAGCAGCCAGCGGGGGGCTTTCCAGTACTTC. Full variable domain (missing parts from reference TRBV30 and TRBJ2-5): SQTIHQWPATLVQPVGSPLSLECTVEGTSNPNLYWYRQAAGRGLQLLFYSVGIGQISSEVPQNLSASRPQDRQFILSSKKLLLSDSGFYLCAWSSQRGAFQYFGPGTRLLVL.

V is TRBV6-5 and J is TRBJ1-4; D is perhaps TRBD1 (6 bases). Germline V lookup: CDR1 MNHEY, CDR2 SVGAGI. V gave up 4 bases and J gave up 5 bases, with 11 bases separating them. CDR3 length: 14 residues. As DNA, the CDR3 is TGTGCCAGCAGTTTACAGGGTGTAAATGAAAAACTGTTTTTT. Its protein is CASSLQGVNEKLFF.

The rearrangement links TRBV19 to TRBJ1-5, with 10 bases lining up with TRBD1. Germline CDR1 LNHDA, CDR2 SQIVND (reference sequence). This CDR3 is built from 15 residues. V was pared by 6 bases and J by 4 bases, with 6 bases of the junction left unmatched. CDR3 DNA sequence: TGTGCCAGTAGAGGGACAGGGGCCACGAATCAGCCCCAGCATTTT. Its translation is CASRGTGATNQPQHF.

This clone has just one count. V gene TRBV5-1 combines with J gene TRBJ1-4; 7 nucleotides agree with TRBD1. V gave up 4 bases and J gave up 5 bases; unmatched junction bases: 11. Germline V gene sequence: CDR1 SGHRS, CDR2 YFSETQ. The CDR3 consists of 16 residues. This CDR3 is CASSRTIGTENEKLFF. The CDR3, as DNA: TGCGCCAGCAGCCGTACTATCGGGACAGAAAATGAAAAACTGTTTTTT.

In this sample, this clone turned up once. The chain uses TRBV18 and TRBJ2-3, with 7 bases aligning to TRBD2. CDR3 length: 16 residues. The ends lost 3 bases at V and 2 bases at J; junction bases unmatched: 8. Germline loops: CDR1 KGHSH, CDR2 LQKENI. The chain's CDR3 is CASSPLPGGFTDTQYF. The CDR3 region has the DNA TGTGCCAGCTCACCCCTTCCGGGGGGATTCACAGATACGCAGTATTTT.

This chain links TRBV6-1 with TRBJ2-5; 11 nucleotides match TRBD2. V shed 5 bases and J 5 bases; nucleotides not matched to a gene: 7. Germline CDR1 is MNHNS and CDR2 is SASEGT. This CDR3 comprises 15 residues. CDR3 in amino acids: CASSPSSGGSETQYF. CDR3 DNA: TGTGCCAGCAGTCCGTCTAGCGGGGGGAGCGAGACCCAGTACTTC.

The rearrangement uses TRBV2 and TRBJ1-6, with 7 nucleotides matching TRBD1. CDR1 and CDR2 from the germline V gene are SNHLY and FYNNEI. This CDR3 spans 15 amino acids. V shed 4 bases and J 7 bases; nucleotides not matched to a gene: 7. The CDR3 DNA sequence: TGTGCCAGCAGTGGGGCCGGGACAGAGAATTCACCCCTCCACTTT. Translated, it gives CASSGAGTENSPLHF. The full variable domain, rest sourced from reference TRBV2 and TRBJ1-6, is EPEVTQTPSHQVTQMGQEVILRCVPISNHLYFYWYRQILGQKVEFLVSFYNNEISEKSEIFDDQFSVERPDGSNFTLKIRSTKLEDSAMYFCASSGAGTENSPLHFGNGTRLTVT.

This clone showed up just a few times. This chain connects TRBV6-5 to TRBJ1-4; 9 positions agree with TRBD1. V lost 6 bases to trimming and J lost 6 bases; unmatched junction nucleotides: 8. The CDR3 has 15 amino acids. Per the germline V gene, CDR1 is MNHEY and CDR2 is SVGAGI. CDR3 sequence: CASSRLRDRDEKLFF. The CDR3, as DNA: TGTGCCAGCAGCCGCCTCCGGGACAGGGATGAAAAACTGTTTTTT.

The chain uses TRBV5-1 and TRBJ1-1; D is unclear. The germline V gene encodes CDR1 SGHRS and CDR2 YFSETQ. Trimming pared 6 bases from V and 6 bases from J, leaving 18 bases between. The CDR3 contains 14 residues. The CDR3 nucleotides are TGCGCCAGCACCTGGGCAGCCCAAACCGCTGAAGCTTTCTTT. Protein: CASTWAAQTAEAFF.

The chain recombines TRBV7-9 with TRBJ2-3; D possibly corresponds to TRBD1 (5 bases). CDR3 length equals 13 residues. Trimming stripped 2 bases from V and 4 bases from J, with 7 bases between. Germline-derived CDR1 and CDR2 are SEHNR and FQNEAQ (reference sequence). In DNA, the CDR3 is TGTGCCAGCAGCTTACCAGGGCCAGATACGCAGTATTTT. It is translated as CASSLPGPDTQYF.

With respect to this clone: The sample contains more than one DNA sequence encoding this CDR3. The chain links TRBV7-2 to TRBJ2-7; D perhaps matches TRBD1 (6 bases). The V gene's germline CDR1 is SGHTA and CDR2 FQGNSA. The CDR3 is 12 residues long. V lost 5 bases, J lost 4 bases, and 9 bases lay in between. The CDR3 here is CASSLQGYEQYF. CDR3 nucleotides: TGTGCCAGCAGCCTACAGGGTTACGAGCAGTACTTC.

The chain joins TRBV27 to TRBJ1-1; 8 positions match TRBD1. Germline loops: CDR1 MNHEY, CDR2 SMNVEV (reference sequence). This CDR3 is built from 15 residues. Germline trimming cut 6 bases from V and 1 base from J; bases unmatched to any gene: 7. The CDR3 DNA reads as TGTGCCAGCAGCGGCCCTGGGACAGGGAACACTGAAGCTTTCTTT. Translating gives CASSGPGTGNTEAFF.

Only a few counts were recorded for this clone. The CDR3 bases are TGTGCCAGCAGCCCGACAGGGGGACACGAGCAGTACTTC. Translated, it gives CASSPTGGHEQYF. The V call is TRBV7-9, the J call TRBJ2-7, with 9 bases that match TRBD1. Germline V gene sequence: CDR1 SEHNR, CDR2 FQNEAQ (reference sequence). The CDR3 totals 13 residues. The V and J ends lost 5 bases and 5 bases, in that order; junction bases with no gene match: 4.

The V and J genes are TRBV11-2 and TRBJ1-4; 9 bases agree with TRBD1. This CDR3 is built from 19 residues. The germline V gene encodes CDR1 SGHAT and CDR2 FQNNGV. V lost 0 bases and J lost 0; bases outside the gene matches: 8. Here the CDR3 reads CASSLDRGQGGATNEKLFF. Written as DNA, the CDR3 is TGTGCCAGCAGCTTAGATCGGGGACAGGGAGGTGCAACTAATGAAAAACTGTTTTTT. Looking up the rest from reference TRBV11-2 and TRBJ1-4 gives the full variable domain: EAGVAQSPRYKIIEKRQSVAFWCNPISGHATLYWYQQILGQGPKLLIQFQNNGVVDDSQLPKDRFSAERLKGVDSTLKIQPAKLEDSAVYLCASSLDRGQGGATNEKLFFGSGTQLSVL.

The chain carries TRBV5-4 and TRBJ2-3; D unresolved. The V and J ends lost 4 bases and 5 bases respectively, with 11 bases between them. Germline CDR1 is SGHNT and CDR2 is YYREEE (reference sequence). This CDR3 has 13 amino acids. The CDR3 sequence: CASSPRSQDTQYF. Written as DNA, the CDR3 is TGTGCCAGCAGCCCTAGGAGTCAAGATACGCAGTATTTT.

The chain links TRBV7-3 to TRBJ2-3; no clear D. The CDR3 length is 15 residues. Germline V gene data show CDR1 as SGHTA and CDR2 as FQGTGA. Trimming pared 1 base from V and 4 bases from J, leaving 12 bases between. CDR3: CASSLMASYPDTQYF. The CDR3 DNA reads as TGTGCCAGCAGCTTAATGGCCTCTTATCCAGATACGCAGTATTTT.